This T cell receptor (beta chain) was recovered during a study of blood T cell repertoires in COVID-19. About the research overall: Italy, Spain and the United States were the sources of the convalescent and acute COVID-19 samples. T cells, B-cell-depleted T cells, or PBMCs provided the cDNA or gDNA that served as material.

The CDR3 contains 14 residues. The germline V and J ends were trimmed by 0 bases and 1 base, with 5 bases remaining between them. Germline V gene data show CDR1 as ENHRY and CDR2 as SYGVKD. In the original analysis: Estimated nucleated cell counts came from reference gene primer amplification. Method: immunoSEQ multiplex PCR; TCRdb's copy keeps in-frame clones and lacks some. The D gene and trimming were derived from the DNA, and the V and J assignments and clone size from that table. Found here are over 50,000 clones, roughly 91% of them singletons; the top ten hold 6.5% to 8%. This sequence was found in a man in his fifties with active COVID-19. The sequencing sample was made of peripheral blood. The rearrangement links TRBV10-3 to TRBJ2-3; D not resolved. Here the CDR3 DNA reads TGTGCCATCAGTGAGTCGAGTGGCACAGATACGCAGTATTTT. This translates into CAISESSGTDTQYF.